The rows below give T cell receptor beta chains drawn from one sample of a study of cytomegalovirus exposure and HLA in healthy donors. Using immunoSEQ multiplex PCR, the repertoire was profiled, and TCRdb retains in-frame clones only, with some absent. The sample lists fewer than 150,000 clones; about 85% were seen once. The sample was PBMCs. The receptor source for this set is a man in his fifties or sixties in good health and CMV-seronegative. The CDR3 runs from the conserved cysteine through the conserved F or W. A D gene is named only where the DNA matches it firmly.

len	v_gene	j_gene	d_gene	CDR3nt	CDR3aa
14	TRBV2	TRBJ1-2	NA	TGTGCCAGCACGATGGAAGAGAGGGACTATGGCTACACCTTC	CASTMEERDYGYTF
15	TRBV5-6	TRBJ1-3	TRBD1	TGTGCCAGCAGCCGGGGACAGATCTCTGGAAACACCATATATTTT	CASSRGQISGNTIYF
15	TRBV28	TRBJ2-7	TRBD2	TGTGCCAGCAGTTTATGGCGGGGGAACTCCTACGAGCAGTACTTC	CASSLWRGNSYEQYF
16	TRBV10-3	TRBJ1-1	TRBD1	TGTGCCATCAGCAAGGACAGGGGGAGAAAGAACACTGAAGCTTTCTTT	CAISKDRGRKNTEAFF
15	TRBV9	TRBJ2-7	TRBD2	TGTGCCAGCAGCGCCGGGACTAGCGGGAGCTACGAGCAGTACTTC	CASSAGTSGSYEQYF
13	TRBV13	TRBJ2-2	NA	TGTGCCAGCAGCGTGCCGGGGACCGGGGAGCTGTTTTTT	CASSVPGTGELFF
14	TRBV4-3	TRBJ2-7	TRBD1	TGCGCCAGCAGCCAAAGGACAGGCGCCTACGAGCAGTACTTC	CASSQRTGAYEQYF
17	TRBV30	TRBJ2-5	TRBD2	TGTGCCTGGAGTCGGGGGGGACTAGCGGAAAACCAAGAGACCCAGTACTTC	CAWSRGGLAENQETQYF
19	TRBV4-3	TRBJ2-6	NA	TGCGCCAGCAGCCAAGATCGAGAAGGGGCCTACTCTGGGGCCAACGTCCTGACTTTC	CASSQDREGAYSGANVLTF
14	TRBV14	TRBJ1-1	NA	TGTGCCAGCAGCCAAGATCCCGCCCGAGTTGAAGCTTTCTTT	CASSQDPARVEAFF
11	TRBV29-1	TRBJ1-1	NA	TGCAGCGTTGGACAGAACACTGAAGCTTTCTTT	CSVGQNTEAFF
15	TRBV9	TRBJ1-5	TRBD1	TGTGCCAGCAGCGTAACCGGGACAGGGGGACAGCCCCAGCATTTT	CASSVTGTGGQPQHF
14	TRBV6-1	TRBJ2-1	NA	TGTGCCAGCACTCCGACGGGGAACTACAATGAGCAGTTCTTC	CASTPTGNYNEQFF
14	TRBV7-6	TRBJ1-1	TRBD1	TGTGCCAGCAGCCCGACAGGGATGAACACTGAAGCTTTCTTT	CASSPTGMNTEAFF
13	TRBV5-4	TRBJ1-2	NA	TGTGCCAGCAGCTTTCAGGGGCACTATGGCTACACCTTC	CASSFQGHYGYTF
17	TRBV11-3	TRBJ2-3	TRBD2	TGTGCCAGCAGCCCCCGGACTAGCGGGACCTACCCAGATACGCAGTATTTT	CASSPRTSGTYPDTQYF
15	TRBV4-3	TRBJ1-1	NA	TGCGCCAGCAGCCAAGGACGGAGGTTGAACACTGAAGCTTTCTTT	CASSQGRRLNTEAFF
15	TRBV27	TRBJ1-1	NA	TGTGCCAGCAGTTCCCGACAGTTAGGACGCACTGAAGCTTTCTTT	CASSSRQLGRTEAFF
15	TRBV4-1	TRBJ2-7	NA	TGCGCCAGCAGCCAGTTTCCAGGGGGGCCTTACGAGCAGTACTTC	CASSQFPGGPYEQYF
14	TRBV10-3	TRBJ1-2	TRBD1	TGTGCCATCAGCGGGACAGAAGGAGTAGATGGCTACACCTTC	CAISGTEGVDGYTF
15	TRBV9	TRBJ2-3	TRBD1	TGTGCCAGCAGCGGTCGGACAGGGTTCACAGATACGCAGTATTTT	CASSGRTGFTDTQYF
17	TRBV28	TRBJ2-7	TRBD2	TGTGCCAGCAGTTTCGGAGGACTAGCGGGGATAACCTACGAGCAGTACTTC	CASSFGGLAGITYEQYF
17	TRBV7-2	TRBJ2-4	TRBD1	TGTGCCAGCAGCTTAGTAGGGGGCGTCAGTGGCAAAAACATTCAGTACTTC	CASSLVGGVSGKNIQYF